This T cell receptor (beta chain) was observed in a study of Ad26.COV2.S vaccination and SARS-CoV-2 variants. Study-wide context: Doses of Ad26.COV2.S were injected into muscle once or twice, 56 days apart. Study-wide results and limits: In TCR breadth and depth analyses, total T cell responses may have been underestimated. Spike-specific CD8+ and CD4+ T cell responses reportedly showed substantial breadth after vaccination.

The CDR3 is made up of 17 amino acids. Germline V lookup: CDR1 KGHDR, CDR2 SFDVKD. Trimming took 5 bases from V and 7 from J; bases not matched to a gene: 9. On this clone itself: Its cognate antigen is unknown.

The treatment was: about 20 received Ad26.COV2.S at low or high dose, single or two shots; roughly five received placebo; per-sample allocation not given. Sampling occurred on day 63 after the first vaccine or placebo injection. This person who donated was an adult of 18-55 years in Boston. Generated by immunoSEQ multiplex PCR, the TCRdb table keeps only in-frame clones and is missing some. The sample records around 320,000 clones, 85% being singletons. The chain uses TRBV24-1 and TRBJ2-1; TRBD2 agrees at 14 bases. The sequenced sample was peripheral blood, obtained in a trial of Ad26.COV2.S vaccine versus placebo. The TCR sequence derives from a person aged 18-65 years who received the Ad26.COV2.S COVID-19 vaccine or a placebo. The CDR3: CATSAAGLAGGVNEQFF. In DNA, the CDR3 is TGTGCCACCAGTGCCGCCGGACTAGCGGGGGGAGTGAATGAGCAGTTCTTC.